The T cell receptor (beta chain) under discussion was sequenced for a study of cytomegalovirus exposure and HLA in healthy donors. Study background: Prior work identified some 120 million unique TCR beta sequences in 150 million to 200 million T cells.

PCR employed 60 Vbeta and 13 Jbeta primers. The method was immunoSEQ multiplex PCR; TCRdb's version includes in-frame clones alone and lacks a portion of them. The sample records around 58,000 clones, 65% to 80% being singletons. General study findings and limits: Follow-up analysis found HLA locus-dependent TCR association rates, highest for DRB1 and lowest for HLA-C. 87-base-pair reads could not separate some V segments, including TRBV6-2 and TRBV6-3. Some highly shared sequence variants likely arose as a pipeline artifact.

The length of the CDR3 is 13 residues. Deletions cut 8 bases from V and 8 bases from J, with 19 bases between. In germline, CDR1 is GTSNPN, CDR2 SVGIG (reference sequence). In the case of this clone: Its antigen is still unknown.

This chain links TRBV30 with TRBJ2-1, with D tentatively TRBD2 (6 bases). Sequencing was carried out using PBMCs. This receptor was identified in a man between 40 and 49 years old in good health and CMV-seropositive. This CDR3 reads CARGLRPGDEQFF. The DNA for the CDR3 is TGTGCCCGGGGACTTCGCCCAGGTGATGAGCAGTTCTTC.